The 21 T cell receptor beta chains in this list originate from one sample, sequenced in a study of blood T cells in healthy people across ages. The use of a sample-barcoded 5' primer and a J-beta primer mix characterized a second PCR of roughly 6 to 11 cycles. TCRdb processed the 5' RACE reads anew with MiXCR; each CDR3 protein has one entry. The table lists more than 1,400,000 distinct CDR3 sequences, around two fifths of them singletons, with 7% to 9% in the top ten. The material sequenced was blood. These receptors came from a woman between 18 and 29 years old in good health.

The J gene is TRBJ2-7, the V gene TRBV11-2, with 16 bases matching TRBD2. CDR3 length: 19 amino acids. In germline, CDR1 is SGHAT, CDR2 FQNNGV. Trimming cost V 1 base and J 7 bases; bases outside gene matches: 13. CDR3 protein: CASSLGAGTSGRAPNEQYF. Here the CDR3 DNA reads TGTGCCAGCAGCTTAGGGGCGGGGACTAGCGGGAGGGCTCCCAATGAGCAGTACTTC.

There are many counts of this clonotype. This chain joins TRBV9 and TRBJ2-7; D assignment may be TRBD1 or TRBD2 (6 bases each). Germline CDR1 and CDR2: SGDLS and YYNGEE. V lost 3 bases to trimming and J lost 4 bases, with 14 bases between them. The CDR3 runs to 14 residues. The CDR3 DNA is TGTGCCAGCAGCGGGGGGGCCTTTTCGTACGAGCAGTACTTC. As protein: CASSGGAFSYEQYF.

This clonotype was counted only a few times. This sequence joins TRBV5-1 and TRBJ2-3; D may match TRBD1 or TRBD2 (5 bases each). The CDR3 consists of 18 residues. With 4 bases removed from V and 0 bases from J, the gap between germline ends came to 21 bases. Germline V gene data show CDR1 as SGHRS and CDR2 as YFSETQ. This chain's CDR3 is CASSNRDGIGSSTDTQYF. The CDR3 DNA is TGCGCCAGCAGCAACCGGGACGGCATAGGGTCTAGCACAGATACGCAGTATTTT.

The J gene is TRBJ1-5, the V gene TRBV12-3 or TRBV12-4; D gene uncertain. V gave up 2 bases and J gave up 3 bases, with 11 bases separating them. This CDR3 spans 15 amino acids. CDR3 coding DNA: TGTGCCAGCAGTTTAAGGCCTCCTTCCAATCAGCCCCAGCATTTT. Residues: CASSLRPPSNQPQHF.

The chain carries TRBV12-3 or TRBV12-4 and TRBJ2-5, with TRBD1 identical over 7 bases. The CDR3 has 14 amino acids. After removal of 6 bases from V and 4 bases from J, the junction contained 8 bases not matched to a gene. This chain's CDR3 is CASSQTGVGETQYF. Written as DNA, the CDR3 is TGTGCCAGCAGCCAAACAGGGGTCGGAGAGACCCAGTACTTC.

This clonotype was recorded at least ten times. V usage is TRBV5-1 and J usage is TRBJ2-1; TRBD1 might be the D (5 bases). The CDR3 has 14 residues. The V end was cut by 1 base, the J end by 8 bases, with 13 bases between. Germline V gene sequence: CDR1 SGHRS, CDR2 YFSETQ. The CDR3 reads CASSLISGAHEQFF. The DNA of the CDR3 is TGCGCCAGCAGCTTGATTTCTGGGGCACATGAGCAGTTCTTC.

This chain connects TRBV12-3 or TRBV12-4 to TRBJ2-5; TRBD1 matches 8 bases. The CDR3 runs 14 residues. The V gene end was trimmed by 4 bases and the J gene end by 11 bases; junction bases not matched to a gene: 12. CDR3 protein: CASSSVGQGDEQYF. Written as DNA, the CDR3 is TGTGCCAGCAGTTCGGTAGGACAGGGCGATGAGCAGTACTTC.

By share, this clonotype counts as large. The chain's CDR3 is CASSLTSPYNEQFF. The CDR3 DNA reads TGTGCCAGCAGTTTAACTAGTCCCTACAATGAGCAGTTCTTC. V gene TRBV12-3 or TRBV12-4 combines with J gene TRBJ2-1; possible D gene TRBD2, 5 bases. The V gene lost 2 bases and the J gene lost 2 bases, with 7 bases spanning the gap. The CDR3 spans 14 residues.

Concerning this clonotype itself: One end of the junction is discordant with germline, which a read error may explain. The chain uses TRBV5-1 and TRBJ2-5; D gene ambiguous. The CDR3 is made up of 13 amino acids. CDR1 is SGHRS and CDR2 is YFSETQ in the germline V gene. The CDR3 DNA is TGCGCCATCAGCCCGACTTCCCAAGAGACCCAGTACTTC. Amino acids: CAISPTSQETQYF.

This clonotype was picked up a small number of times. The chain carries TRBV28 and TRBJ2-7, with D unclear. V was clipped by 6 bases and J by 3 bases, with 9 bases between them. Germline CDR1 reads MDHEN; CDR2 reads SYDVKM. This CDR3 spans 12 amino acids. The CDR3 sequence: CASSQRDYEQYF. The CDR3 nucleotides are TGTGCCAGCAGCCAGCGAGACTACGAGCAGTACTTC.

This clonotype was seen more than once but under ten times. This chain joins TRBV5-5 and TRBJ1-2; D not certain. The CDR3 totals 16 residues. The germline V and J ends were trimmed by 6 bases and 2 bases, with 20 bases remaining between them. Germline V gene sequence: CDR1 SGHKS, CDR2 YYEKEE (reference sequence). Written as DNA, the CDR3 is TGTGCCAGCATCCACCCGGGCCGTCACTCCAACTATGGCTACACCTTC. Translated, it gives CASIHPGRHSNYGYTF.

This clonotype appeared a few times. V usage is TRBV12-3 or TRBV12-4 and J usage is TRBJ2-5; D is possibly TRBD2 (5 bases). CDR3 length: 16 amino acids. V was cut by 3 bases and J by 4 bases, with 18 bases left in between. The CDR3 region is CASSFGSTGWGETQYF. As DNA, the CDR3 is TGTGCCAGCAGTTTCGGCTCAACGGGGTGGGGAGAGACCCAGTACTTC.

The chain combines TRBV3-1 with TRBJ2-1; 12 bases line up with TRBD2. With 1 base clipped from V and 2 bases from J, the junction kept 15 bases outside the gene matches. In germline, CDR1 is LGHDT, CDR2 YNNKEL (reference sequence). CDR3 length: 21 residues. CDR3 DNA: TGTGCCAGCAGCCAAGTTTTACGGACTAGCGGGACCCAGGCCCCCTACAATGAGCAGTTCTTC. This codes for CASSQVLRTSGTQAPYNEQFF.

The V call is TRBV7-9, the J call TRBJ2-1; TRBD1 matches at 9 bases. Germline assignment: CDR1 SEHNR and CDR2 FQNEAQ (reference sequence). Trimming at V came to 6 bases and at J to 5 bases, leaving 8 bases not matched to a gene. The CDR3 is made up of 15 amino acids. In nucleotides, the CDR3 is TGTGCCAGCAGAATCCCGGGACAGGGAAACAATGAGCAGTTCTTC. Residues: CASRIPGQGNNEQFF.

The rearrangement links TRBV12-3 or TRBV12-4 to TRBJ1-2; D unresolved. The CDR3 is made up of 14 amino acids. Trimming shortened V by 0 bases and J by 8 bases, and 13 bases separated the two germline ends. CDR3 in DNA: TGTGCCAGCAGTTTAGCGCAAGTCCCCACGGGCTACACCTTC. Translation gives CASSLAQVPTGYTF.

This clonotype was recorded a few times. J is TRBJ2-7 and V is TRBV6-1; D may correspond to TRBD1 or TRBD2 (5 bases each). CDR3 length equals 14 residues. Trimming shortened V by 3 bases and J by 4 bases, and 13 bases separated the two germline ends. The germline CDR1 and CDR2 sequences are MNHNS and SASEGT. For the CDR3, the DNA is TGTGCCAGCAGTGAGGGGACGGAATATTACGAGCAGTACTTC. Its translation: CASSEGTEYYEQYF.

The chain uses TRBV3-1 and TRBJ1-2; TRBD1 is a possible D gene (6 bases). V lost 0 bases and J lost 7, with 21 bases in between. Germline CDR1 reads LGHDT; CDR2 reads YNNKEL (reference sequence). This CDR3 contains 17 residues. In DNA, the CDR3 is TGTGCCAGCAGCCAAGATCATCAAACAGGGACGGTGTGTGGCTACACCTTC. It encodes CASSQDHQTGTVCGYTF. Together with reference TRBV3-1 and TRBJ1-2, the CDR3 gives the full variable domain: DTAVSQTPKYLVTQMGNDKSIKCEQNLGHDTMYWYKQDSKKFLKIMFSYNNKELIINETVPNRFSPKSPDKAHLNLHINSLELGDSAVYFCASSQDHQTGTVCGYTFGSGTRLTVV.

This clonotype has at least ten counts. This rearrangement joins TRBV27 to TRBJ2-1; 12 bases map to TRBD2. Germline CDR1 and CDR2: MNHEY and SMNVEV (reference sequence). The J segment lost 8 bases and the V segment lost 5 bases, leaving 10 bases of the junction unmatched. The length of the CDR3 is 16 residues. DNA for the CDR3: TGTGCCAGCAGTAAACAAGGGACTAGCGGGCTGGATGAGCAGTTCTTC. It specifies CASSKQGTSGLDEQFF.

The chain carries TRBV4-1 and TRBJ1-5; D is unclear. Germline CDR1 is MGHRA and CDR2 is YSYEKL. The CDR3 is made up of 17 amino acids. Deletions cut 0 bases from V and 2 bases from J, with 14 bases between. This CDR3 reads CASSQDPPGMGNQPQHF. Here the CDR3 DNA reads TGCGCCAGCAGCCAAGATCCCCCAGGAATGGGCAATCAGCCCCAGCATTTT.

This clonotype was counted a few times. The chain joins TRBV20-1 to TRBJ2-3; the D gene is possibly TRBD1 (5 bases). Germline assignment: CDR1 DFQATT and CDR2 SNEGSKA (reference sequence). CDR3 size: 15 residues. With 2 bases removed from V and 0 bases from J, the gap between germline ends came to 12 bases. The CDR3 DNA reads as TGCAGTGCTAGACGACAGACAAGCAGCACAGATACGCAGTATTTT. Translated: CSARRQTSSTDTQYF.

The V gene is TRBV30, the J gene TRBJ2-1; no reliable D call. The CDR3 has 11 residues. CDR1 is GTSNPN, CDR2 SVGIG, per germline (reference sequence). V lost 3 bases and J 12 bases, leaving 12 bases between the germline ends. The CDR3 sequence: CAWRSAIVQFF. For the CDR3, the DNA is TGTGCCTGGAGGTCCGCGATTGTGCAGTTCTTC.